The 32 T cell receptor beta chains below all came from one sample that was sequenced in a study of cytomegalovirus exposure and HLA in healthy donors. Vbeta (60) and Jbeta (13) primers were used in the PCR. Profiling relied on immunoSEQ multiplex PCR, and the TCRdb table lists in-frame clones only, not all of them. Of 150,000 to 200,000 clones listed, more than 65% are singletons. The sequencing sample was made of PBMCs. Receptor source: a female donor in good health and CMV-seronegative.

Of note for this clone: The junction departs from the called germline gene at one end, perhaps through a read error. The chain employs TRBV5-1 and TRBJ1-4, with 8 bases identical to TRBD1. The CDR3 has 16 amino acids. Germline lookup yields CDR1 SGHRS and CDR2 YFSETQ. CDR3 in amino acids: CANSWAGQGSNEKLFF. CDR3 coding DNA: TGCGCCAACAGCTGGGCCGGACAGGGCTCTAATGAAAAACTGTTTTTT.

This clone came up once. The rearrangement joins TRBV5-4 to TRBJ2-7, with D possibly matching TRBD2 (5 bases). Trimming removed 4 bases at V and 2 bases at J, with 16 bases between. CDR1 and CDR2 (germline): SGHNT, YYREEE (reference sequence). This CDR3 spans 15 amino acids. The CDR3 reads CASSPLGGSPYEQYF. The CDR3 coding sequence is TGTGCCAGCAGCCCCCTGGGCGGGTCCCCCTACGAGCAGTACTTC.

This clone is a singleton in its sample. The V gene is TRBV30, the J gene TRBJ2-7, with TRBD2 identical over 8 bases. Germline V lookup: CDR1 GTSNPN, CDR2 SVGIG (reference sequence). With 3 bases clipped from V and 6 bases from J, the junction kept 7 bases outside the gene matches. The CDR3 spans 13 residues. The CDR3 DNA sequence: TGTGCCTGGAGCCGAAGCGGGAGTTCCGAGCAGTACTTC. It codes for CAWSRSGSSEQYF.

This clone has just a few counts. The chain links TRBV27 to TRBJ1-6; 7 bases agree with TRBD1. The J segment lost 10 bases and the V segment lost 3 bases, leaving 6 bases of the junction unmatched. The CDR3 runs to 14 residues. CDR1 is MNHEY, CDR2 SMNVEV, per germline (reference sequence). The CDR3, as DNA: TGTGCCAGCAGTTTGACAGGGCCGGGCTCACCCCTCCACTTT. Translation gives CASSLTGPGSPLHF.

This chain uses TRBV6-1 with TRBJ1-5, with D uncertain. This CDR3 is 14 amino acids long. Germline V lookup: CDR1 MNHNS, CDR2 SASEGT. V was cut by 8 bases and J by 1 base, with 12 bases left in between. CDR3 residues: CASWPGLSNQPQHF. CDR3 nucleotides: TGTGCCAGCTGGCCAGGCTTAAGCAATCAGCCCCAGCATTTT.

The CDR3 bases are TGTGCCAGCAGTGGGGCCCCAGGGCCCCCCCATCAGCCCCAGCATTTT. Its protein product is CASSGAPGPPHQPQHF. The chain combines TRBV27 with TRBJ1-5; a possible D gene is TRBD1 (5 bases). CDR1 is MNHEY, CDR2 SMNVEV, per germline (reference sequence). The CDR3 length is 16 residues. Trimming left V 5 bases short and J 5 bases short, with 19 bases between.

This chain uses TRBV16 with TRBJ1-2; 7 bases fit TRBD1. J was trimmed by 6 bases and V by 0 bases; bases with no gene match: 7. Germline loops: CDR1 KGHSY, CDR2 FQNENV. The CDR3 covers 15 residues. CDR3 amino acids: CASSQSRQGYHGYTF. DNA for the CDR3: TGTGCCAGCAGCCAATCCCGACAGGGATACCATGGCTACACCTTC.

This clone was recorded only once. This rearrangement joins TRBV14 to TRBJ1-4; D gene ambiguous. The germline V gene has CDR1 SGHDN and CDR2 FVKESK. Trimming took 2 bases from V and 2 from J, leaving 6 bases between them. The length of the CDR3 is 14 residues. CDR3 sequence (DNA): TGTGCCAGCAGCCAAATCCAGACTAATGAAAAACTGTTTTTT. This codes for CASSQIQTNEKLFF.

The rearrangement joins TRBV9 to TRBJ2-1; a possible D gene is TRBD1 (5 bases). Germline CDR1 SGDLS, CDR2 YYNGEE. With 3 bases removed from V and 7 bases from J, the gap between germline ends came to 14 bases. There are 14 residues in the CDR3. The CDR3 sequence is CASSARQFGNEQFF. DNA for the CDR3: TGTGCCAGCAGCGCCAGACAGTTCGGGAATGAGCAGTTCTTC.

The V call is TRBV18, the J call TRBJ1-2, with TRBD1 identical over 8 bases. Per germline, CDR1 KGHSH and CDR2 LQKENI. V was clipped by 4 bases and J by 0 bases; unmatched bases: 10. CDR3 length: 17 residues. The CDR3 reads CASSRGDRGGANYGYTF. The CDR3 DNA sequence: TGTGCCAGCTCACGAGGAGACAGGGGTGGTGCTAACTATGGCTACACCTTC.

This clone has just one count. The chain uses TRBV7-6 and TRBJ2-1, with TRBD2 matching 10 bases. The germline gives CDR1 SGHVS, CDR2 FNYEAQ. The CDR3 runs 16 residues. The V and J ends lost 5 bases and 4 bases, in that order; junction bases with no gene match: 8. CDR3 bases: TGTGCCAGCAGCGTCACGAGCGGGGGGGCTTACAATGAGCAGTTCTTC. Encoded protein: CASSVTSGGAYNEQFF.

The chain carries TRBV4-2 and TRBJ2-7; 8 nucleotides align to TRBD2. Germline lookup yields CDR1 LGHNA and CDR2 YNFKEQ. This CDR3 has 17 residues. Trimming at V came to 4 bases and at J to 4 bases, leaving 15 bases not matched to a gene. The CDR3 reads CASSPLEWLAGMYEQYF. In nucleotides, the CDR3 is TGTGCCAGCAGCCCACTTGAGTGGCTAGCGGGTATGTACGAGCAGTACTTC.

The V gene is TRBV19, the J gene TRBJ1-2; D is possibly TRBD1 (5 bases). V was trimmed by 6 bases and J by 4 bases, leaving 12 bases between them. The CDR3 is 13 residues long. The germline gives CDR1 LNHDA, CDR2 SQIVND (reference sequence). As DNA, the CDR3 is TGTGCCAGTAGGGAGACAGACCTCTATGGCTACACCTTC. It codes for CASRETDLYGYTF. The variable domain in full, with the rest retrieved from reference TRBV19 and TRBJ1-2, is DGGITQSPKYLFRKEGQNVTLSCEQNLNHDAMYWYRQDPGQGLRLIYYSQIVNDFQKGDIAEGYSVSREKKESFPLTVTSAQKNPTAFYLCASRETDLYGYTFGSGTRLTVV.

The chain has TRBV5-1 and TRBJ2-2, with 7 positions matching TRBD1. Germline V CDR1 and CDR2: SGHRS, YFSETQ. With 4 bases clipped from V and 1 base from J, the junction kept 4 bases outside the gene matches. The CDR3 is 15 residues long. CDR3 in amino acids: CASSLRTGNTGELFF. The CDR3 DNA reads as TGCGCCAGCAGCCTACGGACAGGGAACACCGGGGAGCTGTTTTTT.

This sequence joins TRBV19 and TRBJ1-5; no reliable D call. This CDR3 region has 14 residues. Trimming pared 2 bases from V and 6 bases from J, leaving 11 bases between. CDR1 and CDR2 (germline): LNHDA, SQIVND (reference sequence). The CDR3 region has the DNA TGTGCCAGTAGTATAACAACGTTCAGTCAGCCCCAGCATTTT. Amino acid sequence: CASSITTFSQPQHF.

The chain uses TRBV7-3 and TRBJ1-2; D might be TRBD1 (6 bases). Germline V CDR1 and CDR2: SGHTA, FQGTGA. The CDR3 runs 13 residues. V dropped 3 bases and J dropped 6 bases, with 11 bases sitting between them. CDR3 bases: TGTGCCAGCAGCTTTCGGACAGATGATGGCTACACCTTC. This translates into CASSFRTDDGYTF.

This clone was seen only a few times. The rearrangement links TRBV6-5 to TRBJ2-5; TRBD1 matches 11 bases. Germline V lookup: CDR1 MNHEY, CDR2 SVGAGI. The CDR3 is 15 amino acids. V dropped 10 bases and J dropped 5; count of bases not matched to a gene: 12. The CDR3 nucleotides read TGTGCCACCTCCTTTGGACAGGGGGCTGGGGAGACCCAGTACTTC. Translated: CATSFGQGAGETQYF.

The chain is built from TRBV28 and TRBJ1-1; D not resolved. The ends were cut back, 5 bases at V and 1 base at J, with 11 bases in the middle. CDR3 length equals 14 residues. CDR1 and CDR2 (germline): MDHEN, SYDVKM. The CDR3 coding sequence is TGTGCCAGCAGTCCCTTTCGGGGGAACACTGAAGCTTTCTTT. This encodes CASSPFRGNTEAFF. The complete variable domain, with remaining parts taken from reference TRBV28 and TRBJ1-1, reads DVKVTQSSRYLVKRTGEKVFLECVQDMDHENMFWYRQDPGLGLRLIYFSYDVKMKEKGDIPEGYSVSREKKERFSLILESASTNQTSMYLCASSPFRGNTEAFFGQGTRLTVV.

The V and J genes are TRBV6-1 and TRBJ1-5; possible D gene TRBD1, 5 bases. Trimming removed 0 bases from V and 2 bases from J, with 11 bases in between. This CDR3 is built from 16 residues. CDR1 is MNHNS, CDR2 SASEGT, per germline. CDR3 sequence reads: CASSEAGGSGNQPQHF. CDR3 in DNA: TGTGCCAGCAGTGAAGCGGGGGGTAGTGGCAATCAGCCCCAGCATTTT.

The rearrangement links TRBV6-6 to TRBJ2-5, with a possible D match to TRBD2 (6 bases). The closer fit of TRBJ2-7 to the DNA end suggests the J call may be wrong. CDR1 is MNHNY and CDR2 is SVGAGI in the germline V gene (reference sequence). The CDR3 contains 14 residues. The CDR3 loop reads CASSYPGSNREQYF. The CDR3 region has the DNA TGTGCCAGCAGTTACCCCGGGAGTAACCGCGAGCAGTACTTC.

This clone was observed a single time. The rearrangement uses TRBV18 and TRBJ1-3; TRBD1 might be the D (6 bases). Germline CDR1 and CDR2: KGHSH and LQKENI. The CDR3 spans 16 residues. V was pared by 3 bases and J by 4 bases, with 16 bases between. The CDR3 bases are TGTGCCAGCTCACCGCAGGACAGCCTCCAAGGAAACACCATATATTTT. Protein: CASSPQDSLQGNTIYF.

CDR3 region: CASRTGTALWNGYTF. CDR3 sequence (DNA): TGTGCCAGCAGGACCGGGACAGCGCTATGGAATGGCTACACCTTC. The chain has TRBV2 and TRBJ1-2, with 7 bases matching TRBD1. This CDR3 has 15 amino acids. Germline values: CDR1 SNHLY, CDR2 FYNNEI. V gave up 6 bases and J gave up 6 bases; unmatched junction bases: 13.

This clone was found a few times. The chain uses TRBV5-5 and TRBJ1-2; D not certain. CDR3 length equals 11 residues. Trimming removed 2 bases from V and 10 bases from J, with 9 bases in between. From germline, CDR1 is SGHKS and CDR2 YYEKEE (reference sequence). The CDR3 DNA reads as TGTGCCAGCAGCTTTGGCAGGTACTACACCTTC. It translates to CASSFGRYYTF.

The chain combines TRBV11-2 with TRBJ2-7; 8 bases are shared with TRBD1. Germline CDR1 SGHAT, CDR2 FQNNGV. Trimming took 5 bases from V and 3 from J; bases not matched to a gene: 12. The CDR3 runs to 16 residues. The CDR3 DNA reads TGTGCCAGCAGCGTAGGGAACCAGGGGGCCAACTACGAGCAGTACTTC. Residues: CASSVGNQGANYEQYF.

The chain uses TRBV7-2 and TRBJ1-2; TRBD1 might be the D (5 bases). Between the trimmed V and J ends, which lost 2 bases and 13 bases, there was a span of 17 bases. This CDR3 is 13 amino acids long. Germline assignment: CDR1 SGHTA and CDR2 FQGNSA. CDR3 bases: TGTGCCAGCAGCTTACGAGGTGGGGGAGGGATCACCTTC. Translated: CASSLRGGGGITF.

Comment on this clone: This same CDR3 is encoded by further DNA sequences in the sample. This CDR3 reads CASSGLAGVTDTQYF. In DNA, the CDR3 is TGTGCCAGCAGTGGACTAGCGGGAGTTACAGATACGCAGTATTTT. The chain recombines TRBV2 with TRBJ2-3, with 12 positions matching TRBD2. Per the germline V gene, CDR1 is SNHLY and CDR2 is FYNNEI. This CDR3 has 15 residues. V shed 4 bases, J shed 3 bases, and the junction held 2 bases outside the gene matches.

The chain employs TRBV6-5 and TRBJ2-5; D may be TRBD2 (6 bases). Trimming removed 5 bases at V and 1 base at J, with 14 bases between. CDR3 length: 15 residues. CDR1 and CDR2 (germline): MNHEY, SVGAGI. The CDR3 bases are TGTGCCAGCAGTCTAGTGGACGGGGGCCAAGAGACCCAGTACTTC. This gives the protein CASSLVDGGQETQYF.

The chain employs TRBV6-4 and TRBJ1-6; D remains unclear. Germline assignment: CDR1 MRHNA and CDR2 SNTAGT. V dropped 6 bases and J dropped 6 bases, with 15 bases sitting between them. The CDR3 runs 15 residues. Here the CDR3 reads CASSLSFSGNSPLHF. For the CDR3, the DNA is TGTGCCAGCAGCCTTAGCTTTTCGGGTAATTCACCCCTCCACTTT.

The chain recombines TRBV2 with TRBJ2-5; TRBD2 agrees at 15 bases. V lost 1 base, J lost 5 bases, and 2 bases stayed unmatched. Germline CDR1 reads SNHLY; CDR2 reads FYNNEI. The length of the CDR3 is 16 residues. CDR3 region: CASSEGTSGRGETQYF. The CDR3, as DNA: TGTGCCAGCAGTGAAGGGACTAGCGGGAGGGGGGAGACCCAGTACTTC.

The rearrangement joins TRBV5-1 to TRBJ2-5, with D hard to call. The V gene lost 0 bases and the J gene lost 5 bases, with 14 bases spanning the gap. CDR1 is SGHRS, CDR2 YFSETQ, per germline. This CDR3 contains 15 residues. DNA of the CDR3: TGCGCCAGCAGCTTGGCGGGTAGCACTTGGGAGACCCAGTACTTC. Its translation is CASSLAGSTWETQYF.

As DNA, the CDR3 is TGTGCCAGCAGCGCGAACAGGGGATTTAACCAGCCCCAGCATTTT. Its translation is CASSANRGFNQPQHF. This chain links TRBV9 with TRBJ1-5, with 7 bases lining up with TRBD1. The CDR3 contains 15 residues. The J segment lost 7 bases and the V segment lost 3 bases, leaving 10 bases of the junction unmatched. Looked up from germline, CDR1 is SGDLS and CDR2 is YYNGEE.

The chain recombines TRBV7-3 with TRBJ1-5; possible D gene TRBD1, 6 bases. Trimming removed 5 bases from V and 7 bases from J, with 15 bases in between. Germline V gene data show CDR1 as SGHTA and CDR2 as FQGTGA. CDR3 length: 14 residues. The CDR3 nucleotides are TGTGCCAGCAGCCAAAGGGAGGGGGACCAGCCCCAGCATTTT. Amino acids: CASSQREGDQPQHF.